Each of the 13 T cell receptor beta chains below was sequenced from the same sample in a study of blood T cell repertoires in COVID-19. Produced via immunoSEQ multiplex PCR; TCRdb's table is partial and in-frame only. The table records about 330,000 clones, 87% of them present only once. The sequenced sample consisted of PBMCs or T cells enriched from blood (not recorded which). Receptors originate from a woman aged 30 to 39 who had recovered from COVID-19.

The V call is TRBV30, the J call TRBJ1-6; weak D call: TRBD1 (6 bases). Germline V lookup: CDR1 GTSNPN, CDR2 SVGIG (reference sequence). The V and J ends lost 4 bases and 0 bases respectively, with 13 bases between them. The CDR3 totals 16 residues. CDR3 DNA sequence: TGTGCCTGGACAAGGGGGGGGAGCTCCTATAATTCACCCCTCCACTTT. Amino acid sequence: CAWTRGGSSYNSPLHF.

The chain combines TRBV12-5 with TRBJ1-4, with TRBD1 as a possible D gene (5 bases). This CDR3 spans 13 amino acids. Germline lookup yields CDR1 LGHNT and CDR2 FRNRAP. The V gene lost 7 bases and the J gene lost 4 bases, with 10 bases spanning the gap. The CDR3 loop is CASASGYNEKLFF. The CDR3 DNA reads TGTGCTAGTGCCTCAGGGTATAATGAAAAACTGTTTTTT. Drawing the rest from reference TRBV12-5 and TRBJ1-4, the complete variable domain is DARVTQTPRHKVTEMGQEVTMRCQPILGHNTVFWYRQTMMQGLELLAYFRNRAPLDDSGMPKDRFSAEMPDATLATLKIQPSEPRDSAVYFCASASGYNEKLFFGSGTQLSVL.

The rearrangement joins TRBV9 to TRBJ1-6; 8 nucleotides match TRBD1. The CDR3 contains 13 residues. Germline V lookup: CDR1 SGDLS, CDR2 YYNGEE. V lost 4 bases, J lost 11 bases, and 5 bases stayed unmatched. The CDR3: CASSPTGGAPLHF. The CDR3 DNA sequence: TGTGCCAGCAGCCCCACAGGGGGGGCACCCCTCCACTTT.

The chain joins TRBV27 to TRBJ1-1, with D possibly TRBD1 on 5 matching bases. The V end lost 3 bases, the J end lost 0 bases, and 14 bases lay between the germline ends. This CDR3 is 16 amino acids long. Looked up from germline, CDR1 is MNHEY and CDR2 is SMNVEV (reference sequence). As DNA, the CDR3 is TGTGCCAGCAGTTTCACAACGACAGAAATGAACACTGAAGCTTTCTTT. It translates to CASSFTTTEMNTEAFF.

The chain couples TRBV28 to TRBJ1-5; TRBD1 matches at 10 bases. The ends lost 5 bases at V and 9 bases at J; junction bases unmatched: 13. CDR1 and CDR2 from the germline V gene are MDHEN and SYDVKM. The length of the CDR3 is 16 residues. The CDR3 nucleotides are TGTGCCAGCAGTATCCGGGACAGGGGTCCCTCCCCGCCCCAGCATTTT. This sequence encodes CASSIRDRGPSPPQHF.

As regards this clone: Sequence at one end of the junction differs from germline and may be a read error. V is TRBV6-5 and J is TRBJ1-5; TRBD1 matches at 7 bases. The CDR3 is made up of 14 amino acids. Germline V CDR1 and CDR2: MNHEY, SVGAGI. CDR3 bases: TGTGCCAGCAAAACGACAGGGAGCAGTCAGCCCCAGCATTTT. It is translated as CASKTTGSSQPQHF.

The V and J genes are TRBV5-1 and TRBJ2-5; D possibly corresponds to TRBD1 (6 bases). The CDR3 runs 13 residues. Trimming cost V 4 bases and J 5 bases, with 12 bases left between them. Germline CDR1 SGHRS, CDR2 YFSETQ. The CDR3 nucleotides read TGCGCCAGCAGCACCAGGGGCATGGAGACCCAGTACTTC. Translated: CASSTRGMETQYF.

The V gene is TRBV7-9, the J gene TRBJ1-5; the D gene is possibly TRBD1 (6 bases). Trimming removed 1 base from V and 5 bases from J, with 12 bases in between. Germline V lookup: CDR1 SEHNR, CDR2 FQNEAQ (reference sequence). The CDR3 contains 15 residues. CDR3 sequence: CASSLGDTSYQPQHF. CDR3 nucleotides: TGTGCCAGCAGCTTAGGGGACACCTCTTATCAGCCCCAGCATTTT.

This clone was observed a single time. The chain uses TRBV6-6 and TRBJ2-1; 9 bases agree with TRBD2. The CDR3 has 18 residues. With 5 bases clipped from V and 7 bases from J, the junction kept 18 bases outside the gene matches. CDR1 and CDR2 (germline): MNHNY, SVGAGI (reference sequence). CDR3 region: CASSPRRPRAGGRNEQFF. The CDR3 nucleotides read TGTGCCAGCAGTCCAAGGAGGCCCCGAGCGGGGGGTAGAAATGAGCAGTTCTTC.

This chain links TRBV6-5 with TRBJ2-4; the D gene is possibly TRBD1 (6 bases). V lost 2 bases and J lost 5, with 10 bases in between. The CDR3 runs to 14 residues. Germline CDR1 is MNHEY and CDR2 is SVGAGI. The CDR3 DNA follows: TGTGCCAGCAGTTACCCACGACAGGAAAACATTCAGTACTTC. As protein: CASSYPRQENIQYF.

This clone was counted a single time. The rearrangement links TRBV6-2 or TRBV6-3 to TRBJ2-7; possibly TRBD2 for D (5 bases). This CDR3 spans 17 amino acids. V dropped 3 bases and J dropped 1 base, with 19 bases sitting between them. Germline assignment: CDR1 MNHEY and CDR2 SVGEGT. CDR3 sequence: CASSYPTHWTASYEQYF. The CDR3 DNA sequence: TGTGCCAGCAGTTATCCCACTCATTGGACTGCTTCCTACGAGCAGTACTTC.

The chain is built from TRBV6-6 and TRBJ1-2; 10 bases fit TRBD1. Germline values: CDR1 MNHNY, CDR2 SVGAGI (reference sequence). The CDR3 runs 15 residues. With 8 bases clipped from V and 5 bases from J, the junction kept 11 bases outside the gene matches. Written as DNA, the CDR3 is TGTGCCAGCTCATCGAGACAGGGGGCGCGGTATGGCTACACCTTC. This gives the protein CASSSRQGARYGYTF.

The V call is TRBV6-5, the J call TRBJ1-2; 9 nucleotides align to TRBD1. The germline V gene has CDR1 MNHEY and CDR2 SVGAGI. The CDR3 runs 13 residues. V shed 5 bases, J shed 5 bases, and the junction held 3 bases outside the gene matches. CDR3: CASSRTGEYGYTF. The CDR3 DNA reads as TGTGCCAGCAGTAGGACAGGGGAATATGGCTACACCTTC.